This TCR beta chain was retrieved from a study of cytomegalovirus exposure and HLA in healthy donors. This CDR3 comprises 17 residues. Per germline, CDR1 SGHVS and CDR2 FNYEAQ. The J segment lost 6 bases and the V segment lost 5 bases, leaving 11 bases of the junction unmatched. As regards this clone: What it binds is not known.

The PCR used 60 Vbeta and 13 Jbeta primers. In the original processing: Tens of millions of unique TCR beta chains, some 10 million of them shared, were counted by a later analysis. Some clones are missing from TCRdb's copy, which holds only in-frame ones; the method was immunoSEQ multiplex PCR. Clone size and the V and J calls come from that table; the DNA yielded D and trimming. The sample holds 100,000 to 150,000 clones; 76% are singletons and the top ten take about 1.8%. General study findings and limits: Because they were indistinguishable, some V segments, including TRBV6-2 and TRBV6-3, were excluded. Associated with cytomegalovirus, according to the listing, were some 150 TCR beta chains. The number of N-insertions in an Asian-associated ancestry cluster was reportedly below the approximately 700-donor mean in a later analysis.

Sequencing was performed on PBMCs. The V and J genes are TRBV7-6 and TRBJ2-1; TRBD2 aligns across 12 bases. This clonotype was sampled from a man aged 50-59 years in good health and CMV-seronegative. CDR3 nucleotides: TGTGCCAGCAGCCAAATTCCTAGCGGGGGGGCCTCCAATGAGCAGTTCTTC. Protein sequence: CASSQIPSGGASNEQFF.